This T cell receptor (beta chain) was captured in a study of blood T cell repertoires in COVID-19. In assigning cohorts, the study relied on participant-reported clinical history. V was clipped by 3 bases and J by 4 bases, with 10 bases between them. This CDR3 is 13 amino acids long. Germline V CDR1 and CDR2: SGHKS, YYEKEE (reference sequence). Profiling relied on immunoSEQ multiplex PCR, and the TCRdb table lists in-frame clones only, not all of them. The sample carries fewer than 200,000 clones, 87% recorded once. The sample comprised PBMCs or T cells enriched from blood (not recorded which). The sequence came from a human donor with acute COVID-19. The donor label of this sample is uncertain. This chain links TRBV5-5 with TRBJ1-1; maybe TRBD1 (5 bases). Written as DNA, the CDR3 is TGTGCCAGCAGCTACCTGGGGGGCACTGAAGCTTTCTTT. It codes for CASSYLGGTEAFF.